Presented here are 11 T cell receptor beta chains from one specimen sequenced in a study of blood T cells in healthy people across ages. A second PCR, run for roughly 7 to 11 cycles, used a sample-barcoded 5' primer plus a J-beta primer mix. Using its own MiXCR run on the 5' RACE reads, TCRdb lists one record per CDR3 protein. The data hold some 780,000 distinct CDR3 sequences, with more than 55% observed a single time. The sequencing input was blood. The receptors stem from a man aged 35 to 55 in good health.

This clonotype was found a few times. The chain combines TRBV20-1 with TRBJ2-7; 9 nucleotides match TRBD2. The germline V gene encodes CDR1 DFQATT and CDR2 SNEGSKA (reference sequence). CDR3 length: 15 residues. Trimming took 0 bases from V and 6 from J; bases not matched to a gene: 9. This chain's CDR3 is CSARDPLAGLGEQYF. The CDR3 DNA reads TGCAGTGCTAGAGATCCGCTAGCGGGGCTTGGCGAGCAGTACTTC.

The V call is TRBV11-3, the J call TRBJ2-5; unclear D gene. Germline V CDR1 and CDR2: SGHNT, YENEEA. CDR3 length: 14 residues. V dropped 0 bases and J dropped 5 bases, with 10 bases sitting between them. The CDR3 reads CASSLDRPGETQYF. The CDR3, as DNA: TGTGCCAGCAGCTTAGATCGACCCGGGGAGACCCAGTACTTC.

This clonotype was seen a few times. The chain links TRBV5-5 to TRBJ2-1, with 7 bases aligning to TRBD2. The CDR3 extends over 13 amino acids. The junction had 6 bases not matched to a gene; V was cut back by 4 bases and J by 8 bases. Looked up from germline, CDR1 is SGHKS and CDR2 is YYEKEE (reference sequence). CDR3 protein: CASSGTTWHEQFF. Written as DNA, the CDR3 is TGTGCCAGCAGCGGGACTACGTGGCATGAGCAGTTCTTC. Based on the CDR3 plus reference TRBV5-5 and TRBJ2-1, the full variable domain is DAGVTQSPTHLIKTRGQQVTLRCSPISGHKSVSWYQQVLGQGPQFIFQYYEKEERGRGNFPDRFSARQFPNYSSELNVNALLLGDSALYLCASSGTTWHEQFFGPGTRLTVL.

In its sample, this clonotype was seen once. The DNA for the CDR3 is TGTGCCAGCAGGACCTACGAGAGACCCTACAATGAGCAGTTCTTC. This encodes CASRTYERPYNEQFF. V is TRBV6-2 or TRBV6-3 and J is TRBJ2-1; D is uncertain. V dropped 6 bases and J dropped 2 bases, with 14 bases sitting between them. The germline V gene has CDR1 MNHEY and CDR2 SVGEGT. The CDR3 runs 15 residues.

V gene TRBV20-1 combines with J gene TRBJ1-1, with D uncertain. V lost 6 bases, J lost 2 bases, and 10 bases lay in between. The CDR3 is made up of 12 amino acids. CDR1 is DFQATT and CDR2 is SNEGSKA in the germline V gene (reference sequence). This CDR3 is CSATGANTEAFF. DNA for the CDR3: TGCAGTGCAACGGGAGCCAACACTGAAGCTTTCTTT.

The J gene is TRBJ2-5, the V gene TRBV14; D is undetermined. V was shortened by 2 bases and J by 7 bases, with 5 bases between the two germline ends. There are 11 residues in the CDR3. Germline lookup yields CDR1 SGHDN and CDR2 FVKESK. CDR3 in amino acids: CASSQLGTQYF. CDR3 nucleotide sequence: TGTGCCAGCAGCCAACTGGGGACCCAGTACTTC.

V usage is TRBV7-2 and J usage is TRBJ2-3; 7 nucleotides match TRBD1. The CDR3 has 18 residues. Losses at the gene ends were 3 bases for V and 0 bases for J; bases not matched to a gene: 12. The V gene's germline CDR1 is SGHTA and CDR2 FQGNSA. In nucleotides, the CDR3 is TGTGCCAGCAGCTTCCCAGGGGGAACCGGCTCTAGCACAGATACGCAGTATTTT. Protein product: CASSFPGGTGSSTDTQYF.

This clonotype was found a few times. J is TRBJ2-5 and V is TRBV5-4; no reliable D call. Trimming pared 0 bases from V and 1 base from J, leaving 10 bases between. Germline assignment: CDR1 SGHNT and CDR2 YYREEE (reference sequence). CDR3 length: 15 residues. Here the CDR3 reads CASSLAGPPQETQYF. CDR3 sequence (DNA): TGTGCCAGCAGCTTGGCCGGTCCCCCCCAAGAGACCCAGTACTTC.

This sequence joins TRBV6-5 and TRBJ2-5; TRBD2 aligns across 10 bases. After removal of 6 bases from V and 11 bases from J, the junction contained 15 bases not matched to a gene. The length of the CDR3 is 15 residues. Germline V gene lookup returns CDR1 MNHEY and CDR2 SVGAGI. CDR3 coding DNA: TGTGCCAGCAGGAGATCTAGCGGGAGTTACGATGAGCAGTACTTC. Amino acids: CASRRSSGSYDEQYF.

The gene calls are TRBV12-3 or TRBV12-4 and TRBJ2-3, with D perhaps matching TRBD2 (5 bases). Trimming left V 9 bases short and J 6 bases short, with 10 bases between. The CDR3 has 11 residues. The CDR3 loop reads CASRPGDTQYF. As DNA, the CDR3 is TGTGCCAGTCGGCCGGGGGATACGCAGTATTTT.

This clonotype has at least ten counts. V and J are TRBV12-3 or TRBV12-4 and TRBJ2-6, with D perhaps matching TRBD2 (5 bases). The V and J ends lost 3 bases and 0 bases respectively, with 9 bases between them. CDR3 size: 16 residues. The CDR3 protein is CASSFPRGSGANVLTF. The CDR3 DNA is TGTGCCAGCAGTTTCCCCCGGGGCTCTGGGGCCAACGTCCTGACTTTC.